Below, 14 T cell receptor beta chains from the same sample are listed, as sequenced in a study of T cell clonality in common variable immunodeficiency. Study-wide points: Common variable immunodeficiency TCR beta sequences reportedly had fewer deletions and N-nucleotide insertions.

Some clones are missing from TCRdb's copy, which holds only in-frame ones; the method was immunoSEQ multiplex PCR. This repertoire holds some 27,000 clones, and none appear only once. These receptors' antigens are unknown. Sample: peripheral blood mononuclear cells. The receptor source for this set is a human donor with common variable immunodeficiency.

This clone was seen more than once but under ten times. The read finishes 3 residues shy of the CDR3 end, and the germline J gene is used to complete it. The rearrangement links TRBV30 to TRBJ1-2; TRBD1 matches at 8 bases. The germline V gene encodes CDR1 GTSNPN and CDR2 SVGIG (reference sequence). The ends lost 0 bases at V and 3 bases at J; junction bases unmatched: 0. The CDR3 has 13 amino acids. The CDR3 protein is CAWSVQGDYGYTF. CDR3 bases read: TGTGCCTGGAGTGTACAGGGGGACTATGGC.

In this sample, this clone turned up many times. The CDR3 end lies 3 residues beyond the end of the read and is filled in from the germline J gene. V and J are TRBV6-2 or TRBV6-3 and TRBJ2-1; D is unclear. The CDR3 length is 13 residues. V was trimmed by 2 bases and J by 7 bases, leaving 9 bases between them. Germline V CDR1 and CDR2: MNHEY, SVGEGT. The CDR3 here is CASSYGGWNEQFF. The CDR3 bases that were read are TGTGCCAGCAGTTACGGCGGCTGGAATGAG.

This clone was recorded a few times. The CDR3 end falls 3 residues outside the read, so it is completed with the germline J gene. The chain joins TRBV30 to TRBJ2-7; 9 bases line up with TRBD2. CDR1 and CDR2 from the germline V gene are GTSNPN and SVGIG (reference sequence). CDR3 length: 17 amino acids. V was pared by 2 bases and J by 2 bases, with 13 bases of the junction left unmatched. CDR3 sequence: CAWSPPPRLAVTYEQYF. The sequenced part of the CDR3 DNA is TGTGCCTGGAGTCCTCCCCCGAGACTAGCGGTAACCTACGAG.

The CDR3 sequence is CASSGRDSSYEQYF. CDR3 bases read: TGTGCCAGCAGTGGACGGGACAGCTCCTACGAG. The rearrangement uses TRBV6-9 and TRBJ2-7; 7 positions match TRBD1. The CDR3 end falls 3 residues outside the read, so it is completed with the germline J gene. Trimming at V came to 5 bases and at J to 0 bases, leaving 4 bases not matched to a gene. Germline values: CDR1 MNHGY, CDR2 SVAAGI. The CDR3 is made up of 14 amino acids.

This clone appeared a few times. The CDR3 end lies 3 residues beyond the end of the read and is filled in from the germline J gene. This chain uses TRBV7-6 with TRBJ2-3, with D possibly TRBD2 on 6 matching bases. Trimming took off 2 bases at V and 2 bases at J, with 17 bases between the two ends. Germline values: CDR1 SGHVS, CDR2 FNYEAQ. The CDR3 contains 17 residues. The CDR3 sequence is CASSLRAGSALTDTQYF. Incomplete CDR3 DNA: TGTGCCAGCAGCTTACGGGCGGGGTCCGCGCTCACAGATACG.

This clone is labeled as medium-sized (0.01 to 0.1%). The read is 3 residues too short to cover the CDR3 end, so that end is filled in from the germline J gene. The chain is built from TRBV20-1 and TRBJ2-1; D not resolved. With 5 bases removed from V and 2 bases from J, the gap between germline ends came to 13 bases. The CDR3 runs 14 residues. Germline CDR1 DFQATT, CDR2 SNEGSKA (reference sequence). CDR3 in amino acids: CSALAPWPYNEQFF. The sequenced part of the CDR3 DNA is TGCAGTGCTTTAGCCCCCTGGCCCTACAATGAG.

Of note for this clone: The read is 3 residues too short to cover the CDR3 end, so that end is filled in from the germline J gene. V is TRBV18 and J is TRBJ1-2; 9 bases match TRBD1. The V segment lost 1 base and the J segment 6 bases; nucleotides outside the gene matches: 0. CDR3 size: 13 residues. CDR1 KGHSH and CDR2 LQKENI come from the germline V gene. Incomplete CDR3 DNA: TGTGCCAGCTCACCACGGGACAGGGATGGC. Its translation is CASSPRDRDG. The entire CDR3 reads CASSPRDRDGYTF.

For this clone: The read finishes 3 residues shy of the CDR3 end, and the germline J gene is used to complete it. This chain uses TRBV30 with TRBJ2-7, with 13 bases that match TRBD2. V was clipped by 0 bases and J by 4 bases; unmatched bases: 3. From germline, CDR1 is GTSNPN and CDR2 SVGIG (reference sequence). The CDR3 contains 15 residues. The sequenced part of the CDR3 DNA is TGTGCCTGGAGTGTACTAGCGGGGGGGAGATACGAG. Protein product: CAWSVLAGGRYE. The CDR3 reads in full as CAWSVLAGGRYEQYF.

This clone was observed a few times. Sequencing ends 3 residues short of the CDR3 end; the germline J gene provides the rest. The V call is TRBV2, the J call TRBJ2-2; 9 bases agree with TRBD1. Germline V gene lookup returns CDR1 SNHLY and CDR2 FYNNEI. The J segment lost 8 bases and the V segment lost 6 bases, leaving 7 bases of the junction unmatched. This CDR3 contains 14 residues. The CDR3 loop reads CASRTGGSVGELFF. Incomplete CDR3 DNA: TGTGCCAGCAGGACAGGGGGATCAGTTGGGGAG.

This clone has only a few counts. The CDR3 end lies 3 residues beyond the end of the read and is filled in from the germline J gene. This chain links TRBV19 with TRBJ2-2; D might be TRBD1 (6 bases). There are 15 residues in the CDR3. Trimming left V 7 bases short and J 4 bases short, with 16 bases between. Germline CDR1 is LNHDA and CDR2 is SQIVND (reference sequence). The part of the CDR3 DNA that was read is TGTGCCAGTATTTCCCCAGGGGTTGGCACCGGGGAG. This encodes CASISPGVGTGE. The full-length CDR3 reads as CASISPGVGTGELFF.

This clone was detected a few times. From the germline J gene comes the end of the CDR3, since the read stops 3 residues before it. The V and J genes are TRBV7-2 and TRBJ1-5, with a tentative D call TRBD1 (6 bases). From germline, CDR1 is SGHTA and CDR2 FQGNSA. The CDR3 is made up of 15 amino acids. V was pared by 5 bases and J by 5 bases, with 16 bases between. The sequenced CDR3 bases are TGTGCCAGCAGCCCCACGGGGGGCAACTATCAGCCC. It translates to CASSPTGGNYQP. The entire CDR3 reads CASSPTGGNYQPQHF.

This clone has ten or more counts. The CDR3 end falls 3 residues outside the read, so it is completed with the germline J gene. V gene TRBV4-1 combines with J gene TRBJ2-7, with 11 bases fitting TRBD2. CDR1 MGHRA and CDR2 YSYEKL come from the germline V gene. The CDR3 is 16 residues long. Losses at the gene ends were 3 bases for V and 2 bases for J; bases not matched to a gene: 6. The sequenced CDR3 bases are TGCGCCAGCAGCCAGGGTCTAGCGGGGGGCGCCTACGAG. Protein sequence: CASSQGLAGGAYE. The full-length CDR3 reads as CASSQGLAGGAYEQYF.

This clone has only a few counts. Read sequence stops 3 residues before the CDR3 end, and the germline J gene provides the missing end. The chain couples TRBV30 to TRBJ2-3; a weak D match, TRBD2 (5 bases). The CDR3 has 13 amino acids. Trimming left V 3 bases short and J 0 bases short, with 7 bases between. CDR1 is GTSNPN and CDR2 is SVGIG in the germline V gene (reference sequence). The CDR3 bases that were read are TGTGCCTGGAGCCGAGGGAGCACAGATACG. Translated: CAWSRGSTDT. The CDR3 in full is CAWSRGSTDTQYF.

This clone was found a few times. The read terminates 3 residues ahead of where the CDR3 ends, so the germline J gene completes it. The chain couples TRBV18 to TRBJ1-3, with D possibly being TRBD1 (6 bases). Germline V gives CDR1 KGHSH, CDR2 LQKENI. The CDR3 is 14 amino acids. V lost 5 bases and J 3 bases, leaving 11 bases between the germline ends. CDR3 DNA, as far as it was read: TGTGCCAGCTCAACACAGGGTAGTGGAAACACC. Amino acid sequence: CASSTQGSGNT. The full CDR3 reads CASSTQGSGNTIYF.